The subject of this entry is one TCR beta chain. These data belong to a study of control samples from healthy donors and cancer patients. TCRdb keeps only in-frame clones here, not all; method: immunoSEQ multiplex PCR. The top ten clones hold roughly 14% of a sample with around 100,000 clones, almost 90% of them seen once. Germline V gene sequence: CDR1 SGHTA, CDR2 FQGNSA. This CDR3 comprises 15 residues. J was trimmed by 5 bases and V by 10 bases; bases with no gene match: 10. The chain employs TRBV7-2 and TRBJ2-1; 11 bases fit TRBD2. The origin of this receptor is a man aged 25-45 years in good health. Specimen: blood. The CDR3 loop reads CAIHTETSGDNEQFF. The CDR3 DNA sequence: TGTGCCATCCACACCGAGACTAGCGGGGACAATGAGCAGTTCTTC.